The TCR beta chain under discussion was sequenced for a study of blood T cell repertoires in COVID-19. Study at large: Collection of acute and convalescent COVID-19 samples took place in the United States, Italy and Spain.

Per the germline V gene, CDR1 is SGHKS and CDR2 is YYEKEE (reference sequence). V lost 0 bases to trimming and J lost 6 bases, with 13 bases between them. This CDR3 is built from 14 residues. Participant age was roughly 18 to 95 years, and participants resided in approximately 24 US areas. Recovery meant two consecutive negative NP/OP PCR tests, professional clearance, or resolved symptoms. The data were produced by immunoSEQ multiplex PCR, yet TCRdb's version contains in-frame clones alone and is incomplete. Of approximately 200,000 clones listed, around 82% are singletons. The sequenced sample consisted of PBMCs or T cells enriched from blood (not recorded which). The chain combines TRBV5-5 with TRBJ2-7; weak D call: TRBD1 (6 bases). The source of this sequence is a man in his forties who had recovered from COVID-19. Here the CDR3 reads CASSLGDKVGEQYF. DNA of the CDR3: TGTGCCAGCAGCTTGGGGGACAAGGTGGGCGAGCAGTACTTC. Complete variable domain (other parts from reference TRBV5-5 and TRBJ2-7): DAGVTQSPTHLIKTRGQQVTLRCSPISGHKSVSWYQQVLGQGPQFIFQYYEKEERGRGNFPDRFSARQFPNYSSELNVNALLLGDSALYLCASSLGDKVGEQYFGPGTRLTVT.